The T cell receptor (beta chain) under discussion was sequenced for a study of cytomegalovirus exposure and HLA in healthy donors. Study-level results: Association with HLA alleles at 0.05 false discovery rate was found for 15,000 to 20,000 TCR beta sequences in a later analysis.

Amplification used 60 Vbeta primers and 13 Jbeta primers. Clones were sequenced by immunoSEQ multiplex PCR, and TCRdb holds only the in-frame ones, with some missing. The table includes over 100,000 clones, about 79% detected once. The CDR3 extends over 16 amino acids. Looked up from germline, CDR1 is GTSNPN and CDR2 is SVGIG (reference sequence). In regard to this clone: What it binds is unknown.

The chain is built from TRBV30 and TRBJ2-5; 15 bases map to TRBD2. The better agreement between TRBJ2-7 and the DNA end casts doubt on the J call. Input material: PBMCs. The clonotype comes from a female donor in good health and CMV-seropositive. CDR3 DNA sequence: TGTGCCTGGAGCGGGACTAGCGGGGGGTCCTACTACGAGCAGTACTTC. Its protein is CAWSGTSGGSYYEQYF.